Shown below are 4 T cell receptor beta chains from a single sample sequenced in a study of neurological immune-mediated disorders. TCRdb recomputed calls from the 5' RACE reads with MiXCR, one row per CDR3 protein. The repertoire holds more than 60,000 distinct CDR3 sequences, about 4% seen once, with roughly 2% in the top ten. Sequenced sample: PBMCs. The receptors were sampled from a woman between 50 and 59 years old with multiple sclerosis.

In this sample, this clonotype is medium-sized. The chain couples TRBV5-5 to TRBJ2-1; 7 nucleotides match TRBD2. This CDR3 comprises 13 residues. Germline V CDR1 and CDR2: SGHKS, YYEKEE (reference sequence). V gave up 5 bases and J gave up 5 bases; unmatched junction bases: 4. The CDR3 sequence: CASRIAGDNEQFF. Here the CDR3 DNA reads TGTGCCAGCAGGATTGCGGGGGACAATGAGCAGTTCTTC. Drawing the rest from reference TRBV5-5 and TRBJ2-1, the complete variable domain is DAGVTQSPTHLIKTRGQQVTLRCSPISGHKSVSWYQQVLGQGPQFIFQYYEKEERGRGNFPDRFSARQFPNYSSELNVNALLLGDSALYLCASRIAGDNEQFFGPGTRLTVL.

This clonotype appeared many times. This rearrangement joins TRBV7-3 to TRBJ2-1; TRBD1 matches at 7 bases. The junction had 10 bases not matched to a gene; V was cut back by 5 bases and J by 15 bases. From germline, CDR1 is SGHTA and CDR2 FQGTGA. The CDR3 is 12 residues long. CDR3 residues: CASSATGDRLFF. CDR3 bases: TGTGCCAGCAGCGCCACAGGGGATAGGCTGTTCTTC.

The CDR3, as DNA: TGCGCCAGCAGCCCAGCCGGGACTAGTAGCACAGATACGCAGTATTTT. Its translation is CASSPAGTSSTDTQYF. This chain joins TRBV5-1 and TRBJ2-3, with 8 nucleotides matching TRBD2. Germline CDR1 reads SGHRS; CDR2 reads YFSETQ. The J segment lost 0 bases and the V segment lost 4 bases, leaving 7 bases of the junction unmatched. The length of the CDR3 is 16 residues.

Ten or more counts support this clonotype. The V and J genes are TRBV20-1 and TRBJ2-1, with TRBD2 matching 16 bases. CDR1 is DFQATT and CDR2 is SNEGSKA in the germline V gene (reference sequence). The CDR3 is made up of 16 amino acids. V dropped 7 bases and J dropped 8; count of bases not matched to a gene: 11. DNA for the CDR3: TGCAGTGTTCCGACGGGACTAGCGGGAGGGCCTGATGAGCAGTTCTTC. This translates into CSVPTGLAGGPDEQFF.